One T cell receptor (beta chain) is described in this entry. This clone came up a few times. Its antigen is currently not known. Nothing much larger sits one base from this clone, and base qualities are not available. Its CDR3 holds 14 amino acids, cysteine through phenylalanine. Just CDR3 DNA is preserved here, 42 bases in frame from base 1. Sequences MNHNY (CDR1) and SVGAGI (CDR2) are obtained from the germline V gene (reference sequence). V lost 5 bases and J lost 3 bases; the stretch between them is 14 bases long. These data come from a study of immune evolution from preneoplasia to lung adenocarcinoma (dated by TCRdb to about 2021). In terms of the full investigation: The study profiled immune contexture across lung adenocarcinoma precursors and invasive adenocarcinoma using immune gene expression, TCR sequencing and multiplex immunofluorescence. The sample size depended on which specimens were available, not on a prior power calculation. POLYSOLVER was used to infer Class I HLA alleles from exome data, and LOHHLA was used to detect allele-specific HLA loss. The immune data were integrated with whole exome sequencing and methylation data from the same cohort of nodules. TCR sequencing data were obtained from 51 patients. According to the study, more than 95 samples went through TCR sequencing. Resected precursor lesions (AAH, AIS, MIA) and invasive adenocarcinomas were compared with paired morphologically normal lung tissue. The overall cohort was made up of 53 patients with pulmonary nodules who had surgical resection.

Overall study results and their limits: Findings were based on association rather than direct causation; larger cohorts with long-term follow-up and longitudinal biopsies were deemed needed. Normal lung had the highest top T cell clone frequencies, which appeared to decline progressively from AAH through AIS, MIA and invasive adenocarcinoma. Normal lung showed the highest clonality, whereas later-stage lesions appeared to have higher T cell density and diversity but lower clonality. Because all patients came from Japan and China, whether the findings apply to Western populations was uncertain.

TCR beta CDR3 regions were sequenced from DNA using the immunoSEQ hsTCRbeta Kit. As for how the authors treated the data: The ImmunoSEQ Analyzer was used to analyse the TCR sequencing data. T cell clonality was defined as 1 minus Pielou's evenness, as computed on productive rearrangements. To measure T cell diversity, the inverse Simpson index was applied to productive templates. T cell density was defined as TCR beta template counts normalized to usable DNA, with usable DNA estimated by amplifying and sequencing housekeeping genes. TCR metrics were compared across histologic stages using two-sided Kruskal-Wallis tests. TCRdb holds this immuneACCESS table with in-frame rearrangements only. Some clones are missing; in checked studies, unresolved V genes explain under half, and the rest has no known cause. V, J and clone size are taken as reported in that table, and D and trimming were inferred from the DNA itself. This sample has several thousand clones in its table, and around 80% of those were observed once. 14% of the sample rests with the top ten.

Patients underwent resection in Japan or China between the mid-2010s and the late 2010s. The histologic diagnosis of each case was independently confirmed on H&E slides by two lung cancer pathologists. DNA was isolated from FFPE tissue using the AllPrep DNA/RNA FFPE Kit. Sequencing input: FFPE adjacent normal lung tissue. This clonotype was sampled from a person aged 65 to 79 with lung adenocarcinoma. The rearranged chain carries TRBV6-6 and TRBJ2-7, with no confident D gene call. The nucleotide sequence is TGTGCCAGCAGTCTGGAGCTGCCATTCTACGAGCAGTACTTC. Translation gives CASSLELPFYEQYF.